Below are 18 T cell receptor beta chains sequenced from a single sample in a study of blood T cell repertoires in COVID-19. Using immunoSEQ multiplex PCR, the repertoire was profiled, and TCRdb retains in-frame clones only, with some absent. Of roughly 200,000 clones listed, approximately 92% were seen once; the top ten hold 0.5% to 0.6%. Material: peripheral blood. The receptors originated from a man aged 45 to 65 with acute or convalescent COVID-19.

This clone was counted between two and nine times. V and J are TRBV6-1 and TRBJ2-2; 7 bases match TRBD1. The germline V gene encodes CDR1 MNHNS and CDR2 SASEGT. Germline trimming cut 4 bases from V and 2 bases from J; bases unmatched to any gene: 13. The CDR3 has 18 amino acids. The CDR3 here is CASSGVGRGNLNTGELFF. CDR3 coding DNA: TGTGCCAGCAGTGGGGTAGGCAGGGGGAATCTTAACACCGGGGAGCTGTTTTTT.

The rearrangement links TRBV2 to TRBJ1-2, with D tentatively TRBD1 (5 bases). Germline loops: CDR1 SNHLY, CDR2 FYNNEI. V was cut by 3 bases and J by 9 bases, with 11 bases left in between. The CDR3 has 12 residues. This CDR3 is CASSEGRGRYTF. The DNA for the CDR3 is TGTGCCAGCAGTGAGGGGAGGGGTCGCTACACCTTC.

The CDR3 DNA is TGTGCCAGCAGCTTGGAAGGGGGAGTTAGCGGGGAGACCCAGTACTTC. Its protein product is CASSLEGGVSGETQYF. The chain links TRBV5-8 to TRBJ2-5; possible D gene TRBD2, 7 bases. Germline V gives CDR1 SGHTS, CDR2 YDEGEE. CDR3 length: 16 amino acids. V dropped 0 bases and J dropped 5 bases, with 17 bases sitting between them.

The V gene is TRBV28, the J gene TRBJ2-7; possible D gene TRBD2, 6 bases. The CDR3 is 16 amino acids. Trimming removed 4 bases from V and 5 bases from J, with 21 bases in between. CDR1 MDHEN and CDR2 SYDVKM come from the germline V gene. CDR3 nucleotides: TGTGCCAGCAGTTCCTATGGAGGGCAAGGGATCCACGAGCAGTACGTC. Residues: CASSSYGGQGIHEQYV.

The chain carries TRBV10-2 and TRBJ2-3, with 8 bases lining up with TRBD2. The germline V gene has CDR1 WSHSY and CDR2 SAAADI. The CDR3 totals 20 residues. V was clipped by 4 bases and J by 0 bases; unmatched bases: 18. Written as DNA, the CDR3 is TGCGCCAGCAGTGGGAAAGGGGGGGGTAGCGGGAACCCTAGCACAGATACGCAGTATTTT. This codes for CASSGKGGGSGNPSTDTQYF.

A word on this clone: At one end, the junction sequence differs from germline, possibly due to a read error. This sequence joins TRBV23-1 and TRBJ1-5; possible D gene TRBD1, 5 bases. TRBV23-1 is flagged as an ORF with uncertain function. This CDR3 region has 13 residues. In DNA, the CDR3 is TGCGCCAGCAGTCCAACGGACAATCTGCCCCAGCATTTT. Translation: CASSPTDNLPQHF.

The gene calls are TRBV7-8 and TRBJ2-1; D unresolved. V was cut by 4 bases and J by 10 bases, with 8 bases left in between. CDR1 SGHVS and CDR2 FQNEAQ come from the germline V gene. There are 11 residues in the CDR3. The CDR3 protein is CASSSSSEQFF. The CDR3 DNA reads as TGTGCCAGCAGCTCCTCGTCCGAGCAGTTCTTC.

The chain is built from TRBV4-3 and TRBJ2-1; 7 bases fit TRBD2. CDR1 and CDR2 (germline): LGHNA, YSLEER. Trimming removed 2 bases from V and 4 bases from J; junction bases left unmatched: 5. The length of the CDR3 is 15 residues. CDR3 DNA: TGCGCCAGCAGCCAATTTACTAGCGCTTACAATGAGCAGTTCTTC. As protein: CASSQFTSAYNEQFF.

This clone is a singleton in its sample. The J gene is TRBJ1-2, the V gene TRBV9; possible D gene TRBD1, 5 bases. Germline CDR1 is SGDLS and CDR2 is YYNGEE. This CDR3 is built from 18 residues. Trimming pared 4 bases from V and 3 bases from J, leaving 25 bases between. In DNA form, the CDR3 reads TGTGCCAGCAGCCTTTTTCCGGGACTCTCGAGTTCGGACTATGGCTACACCTTC. Its translation is CASSLFPGLSSSDYGYTF.

The V gene is TRBV2, the J gene TRBJ1-4; D is perhaps TRBD1 (5 bases). Looked up from germline, CDR1 is SNHLY and CDR2 is FYNNEI. There are 16 residues in the CDR3. Trimming stripped 6 bases from V and 5 bases from J, with 19 bases between. The DNA of the CDR3 is TGTGCCAGCAGAGTCATACCGGGACTGAAGAATGAAAAACTGTTTTTT. Encoded protein: CASRVIPGLKNEKLFF.

The rearrangement links TRBV7-8 to TRBJ1-1, with TRBD1 as a possible D gene (5 bases). With 1 base removed from V and 3 bases from J, the gap between germline ends came to 24 bases. The CDR3 covers 19 residues. Germline V gives CDR1 SGHVS, CDR2 FQNEAQ. CDR3 sequence: CASSLEALRLGGGDTEAFF. The CDR3 coding sequence is TGTGCCAGCAGCTTAGAGGCCCTGCGACTTGGCGGAGGGGACACTGAAGCTTTCTTT.

V is TRBV12-3 or TRBV12-4 and J is TRBJ1-1; D is uncertain. The CDR3 length is 13 residues. Trimming pared 3 bases from V and 0 bases from J, leaving 5 bases between. The CDR3 nucleotides are TGTGCCAGCAGTTTGGGAGTGAACACTGAAGCTTTCTTT. The encoded protein is CASSLGVNTEAFF.

The chain's CDR3 is CASSQGRGGRKAFF. The DNA of the CDR3 is TGTGCCAGCAGCCAAGGGAGGGGGGGCCGGAAAGCTTTCTTT. The chain is built from TRBV3-1 (or the pseudogene TRBV3-2) and TRBJ1-1, with D maybe TRBD1 (6 bases). The CDR3 runs 14 residues. Germline CDR1 reads LGHDT; CDR2 reads YNNKEL (reference sequence). V was cut by 1 base and J by 9 bases, with 15 bases left in between.

The chain links TRBV27 to TRBJ2-1; 7 bases match TRBD2. V trimming: 4 bases; J trimming: 7 bases; junction bases outside the gene matches: 1. Germline V gene lookup returns CDR1 MNHEY and CDR2 SMNVEV (reference sequence). The CDR3 extends over 12 amino acids. CDR3 DNA sequence: TGTGCCAGCAGTTCGCGGGGGAATGAGCAGTTCTTC. This gives the protein CASSSRGNEQFF.

V is TRBV11-2 and J is TRBJ1-5; the match to TRBD1 covers 7 bases. The germline gives CDR1 SGHAT, CDR2 FQNNGV. The V segment lost 1 base and the J segment 4 bases; nucleotides outside the gene matches: 4. CDR3 length: 15 amino acids. CDR3 region: CASSLGAGGNQPQHF. CDR3 in DNA: TGTGCCAGCAGCTTAGGGGCAGGGGGTAATCAGCCCCAGCATTTT. The full variable domain, in which reference TRBV11-2 and TRBJ1-5 provide the parts outside the CDR3, is EAGVAQSPRYKIIEKRQSVAFWCNPISGHATLYWYQQILGQGPKLLIQFQNNGVVDDSQLPKDRFSAERLKGVDSTLKIQPAKLEDSAVYLCASSLGAGGNQPQHFGDGTRLSIL.

The CDR3, as DNA: TGTGCCAGCAGTTACTTCGCGAGCTCTGGAAACACCATATATTTT. Translated, it gives CASSYFASSGNTIYF. The chain carries TRBV6-2 or TRBV6-3 and TRBJ1-3; the D is unclear. The CDR3 contains 15 residues. Trimming left V 1 base short and J 0 bases short, with 7 bases between. The germline CDR1 and CDR2 sequences are MNHEY and SVGEGT.

V and J are TRBV19 and TRBJ1-2, with 7 positions matching TRBD1. CDR3 length: 15 residues. Germline lookup yields CDR1 LNHDA and CDR2 SQIVND (reference sequence). V lost 9 bases, J lost 5 bases, and 15 bases stayed unmatched. The CDR3 protein is CASRTRRQGVYGYTF. CDR3 nucleotides: TGTGCCAGCCGAACCCGGAGGCAGGGGGTGTATGGCTACACCTTC.

The chain recombines TRBV6-5 with TRBJ2-2; D not resolved. This CDR3 spans 15 amino acids. V was clipped by 0 bases and J by 6 bases, with 11 bases between them. Germline V gene data show CDR1 as MNHEY and CDR2 as SVGAGI. The chain's CDR3 is CASSYSRVQPGELFF. CDR3 nucleotides: TGTGCCAGCAGTTACTCCCGGGTCCAGCCCGGGGAGCTGTTTTTT.